Listed below are T cell receptor beta chains from one sample, sequenced in a study of identical twins. TCRdb ran MiXCR on the 5' RACE reads and lists one entry per CDR3 protein. The repertoire includes just over 500,000 distinct CDR3 sequences, less than 25% of them detected once, and roughly 0.9% sits in the top ten. This sample also belongs to another study, concerning T cells expressing NK-cell markers.

Sequencing input: CD4+ T cells sorted from blood. Receptor source: a woman aged 18-30 years in good health. The CDR3 runs from the conserved cysteine through the conserved F or W. The order of the fields is V gene, clone size, J gene, D gene, CDR3 protein, CDR3 DNA. D genes are given only for firm matches. Where a row states a size, it is once, few, many or the class of an expanded clone; other rows omit it.

v_gene: TRBV20-1; abundance: many; j_gene: TRBJ2-7; d_gene: TRBD2; CDR3aa: CSARPSGLSYEQYF; CDR3nt: TGCAGTGCTAGACCTAGCGGACTCTCCTACGAGCAGTACTTC
v_gene: TRBV15; abundance: few; j_gene: TRBJ1-2; d_gene: .; CDR3aa: CATSRAGLYGYTF; CDR3nt: TGTGCCACCAGCAGAGCGGGACTCTATGGCTACACCTTC
v_gene: TRBV7-6; abundance: few; j_gene: TRBJ2-2; d_gene: TRBD2; CDR3aa: CASSLGGWDYLNTGELFF; CDR3nt: TGTGCCAGCAGCTTAGGGGGATGGGACTACCTGAACACCGGGGAGCTGTTTTTT
v_gene: TRBV5-1; abundance: .; j_gene: TRBJ2-1; d_gene: .; CDR3aa: CASSLTRVGELEADEQFF; CDR3nt: TGCGCCAGCAGCTTGACAAGAGTAGGGGAATTGGAAGCCGATGAGCAGTTCTTC
v_gene: TRBV20-1; abundance: .; j_gene: TRBJ1-1; d_gene: .; CDR3aa: CSARRHGWTEAFF; CDR3nt: TGCAGTGCTAGACGACATGGTTGGACTGAAGCTTTCTTT
v_gene: TRBV5-1; abundance: .; j_gene: TRBJ2-1; d_gene: TRBD1; CDR3aa: CASSLAQGARNEQFF; CDR3nt: TGCGCCAGCAGCTTGGCGCAGGGGGCGCGCAATGAGCAGTTCTTC
v_gene: TRBV20-1; abundance: few; j_gene: TRBJ2-2; d_gene: .; CDR3aa: CSARELRSGNTGELFF; CDR3nt: TGCAGTGCTAGAGAATTAAGAAGCGGGAACACCGGGGAGCTGTTTTTT
v_gene: TRBV9; abundance: .; j_gene: TRBJ2-7; d_gene: TRBD1; CDR3aa: CASSPGTGWVYEQYF; CDR3nt: TGTGCCAGCAGCCCAGGGACAGGGTGGGTTTACGAGCAGTACTTC
v_gene: TRBV6-2/TRBV6-3; abundance: .; j_gene: TRBJ2-7; d_gene: .; CDR3aa: CASSWSLHYEQYF; CDR3nt: TGTGCCAGCAGTTGGAGTCTTCACTACGAGCAGTACTTC
v_gene: TRBV20-1; abundance: .; j_gene: TRBJ2-7; d_gene: .; CDR3aa: CSAPIAGAYEQYF; CDR3nt: TGCAGTGCGCCGATTGCCGGGGCCTACGAGCAGTACTTC
v_gene: TRBV6-5; abundance: .; j_gene: TRBJ2-1; d_gene: .; CDR3aa: CASSSSLWRNEQFF; CDR3nt: TGTGCCAGCAGTTCCAGCCTGTGGAGAAATGAGCAGTTCTTC
v_gene: TRBV6-2/TRBV6-3; abundance: .; j_gene: TRBJ2-5; d_gene: TRBD2; CDR3aa: CASSRLPGTSGRTETQYF; CDR3nt: TGTGCCAGCAGTCGACTCCCCGGGACTAGCGGGAGAACGGAGACCCAGTACTTC
v_gene: TRBV10-1; abundance: .; j_gene: TRBJ1-5; d_gene: TRBD1; CDR3aa: CASRTRTGVQPQHF; CDR3nt: TGCGCCAGCAGGACGAGGACAGGGGTACAGCCCCAGCATTTT
v_gene: TRBV11-3; abundance: .; j_gene: TRBJ1-1; d_gene: TRBD1; CDR3aa: CASSLEQGGVTTEAFF; CDR3nt: TGTGCCAGCAGCTTAGAACAGGGGGGGGTGACCACTGAAGCTTTCTTT
v_gene: TRBV2; abundance: .; j_gene: TRBJ1-1; d_gene: .; CDR3aa: CASSEYSGSRF; CDR3nt: TGTGCCAGCAGTGAATACTCAGGGTCCCGCTTT
v_gene: TRBV10-1; abundance: .; j_gene: TRBJ2-7; d_gene: .; CDR3aa: CASSGGASEQYF; CDR3nt: TGCGCCAGCAGTGGAGGGGCGTCCGAGCAGTACTTC
v_gene: TRBV7-9; abundance: few; j_gene: TRBJ2-7; d_gene: TRBD2; CDR3aa: CASSFTIGAGDGYEQYF; CDR3nt: TGTGCCAGCAGCTTTACAATAGGAGCGGGAGATGGGTACGAGCAGTACTTC
v_gene: TRBV10-3; abundance: few; j_gene: TRBJ2-1; d_gene: TRBD2; CDR3aa: CAISALAGGPDEQFF; CDR3nt: TGTGCCATCAGTGCACTAGCGGGGGGGCCTGATGAGCAGTTCTTC
v_gene: TRBV20-1; abundance: few; j_gene: TRBJ2-5; d_gene: .; CDR3aa: CSARGLYGAQETQYF; CDR3nt: TGCAGTGCTAGAGGACTCTATGGGGCCCAAGAGACCCAGTACTTC
v_gene: TRBV20-1; abundance: .; j_gene: TRBJ2-1; d_gene: TRBD2; CDR3aa: CSAVPGTSGRDGSYNEQFF; CDR3nt: TGCAGTGCTGTCCCCGGGACTAGCGGGAGGGATGGGTCCTACAATGAGCAGTTCTTC
v_gene: TRBV12-3/TRBV12-4; abundance: few; j_gene: TRBJ2-1; d_gene: TRBD2; CDR3aa: CASSLSPLAGRNNEQFF; CDR3nt: TGTGCCAGCAGTTTGTCCCCTCTAGCGGGACGAAACAATGAGCAGTTCTTC
v_gene: TRBV5-6; abundance: few; j_gene: TRBJ2-1; d_gene: .; CDR3aa: CASSAVPTSPNEQFF; CDR3nt: TGTGCCAGCAGCGCGGTACCTACGAGCCCCAATGAGCAGTTCTTC
v_gene: TRBV10-3; abundance: .; j_gene: TRBJ1-1; d_gene: .; CDR3aa: CAITSGRAVNTEAFF; CDR3nt: TGTGCCATCACCTCCGGGAGGGCGGTGAACACTGAAGCTTTCTTT
v_gene: TRBV7-2; abundance: few; j_gene: TRBJ2-7; d_gene: .; CDR3aa: CASSLGIGFYEQYF; CDR3nt: TGTGCCAGCAGCTTAGGGATAGGATTCTACGAGCAGTACTTC
v_gene: TRBV5-5; abundance: .; j_gene: TRBJ2-7; d_gene: .; CDR3aa: CASSSTYRQNLYEQYF; CDR3nt: TGTGCCAGCAGCTCCACATACCGACAAAATCTCTACGAGCAGTACTTC
v_gene: TRBV20-1; abundance: few; j_gene: TRBJ1-1; d_gene: .; CDR3aa: CSARTYRMVTEAFF; CDR3nt: TGCAGTGCTAGGACCTACCGGATGGTCACTGAAGCTTTCTTT
v_gene: TRBV10-3; abundance: .; j_gene: TRBJ2-6; d_gene: .; CDR3aa: CAITSSGSPGANVLTF; CDR3nt: TGTGCCATCACTTCCTCAGGGTCGCCTGGGGCCAACGTCCTGACTTTC
v_gene: TRBV11-2; abundance: few; j_gene: TRBJ2-3; d_gene: TRBD2; CDR3aa: CASSPDWTSGESTDTQYF; CDR3nt: TGTGCCAGCAGCCCCGACTGGACTAGCGGGGAGAGCACAGATACGCAGTATTTT
v_gene: TRBV7-2; abundance: few; j_gene: TRBJ2-4; d_gene: TRBD1; CDR3aa: CASSFSRTGAKNIQYF; CDR3nt: TGTGCCAGCAGCTTTAGCCGGACAGGGGCCAAAAACATTCAGTACTTC
v_gene: TRBV29-1; abundance: .; j_gene: TRBJ2-6; d_gene: .; CDR3aa: CSATLANVLTF; CDR3nt: TGCAGCGCGACCCTCGCCAACGTCCTGACTTTC
v_gene: TRBV12-5; abundance: few; j_gene: TRBJ2-3; d_gene: .; CDR3aa: CASGLSALADTQYF; CDR3nt: TGTGCTAGTGGTTTGTCGGCTTTGGCAGATACGCAGTATTTT
v_gene: TRBV3-1; abundance: few; j_gene: TRBJ2-2; d_gene: TRBD2; CDR3aa: CASSQGLAGELFF; CDR3nt: TGTGCCAGCAGCCAAGGGCTAGCGGGCGAGCTGTTTTTT
v_gene: TRBV10-3; abundance: few; j_gene: TRBJ2-7; d_gene: .; CDR3aa: CAISDPGPGDTYEQYF; CDR3nt: TGTGCCATCAGTGATCCCGGGCCAGGGGACACCTACGAGCAGTACTTC
v_gene: TRBV29-1; abundance: .; j_gene: TRBJ2-4; d_gene: TRBD1; CDR3aa: CSVTQGASDIQYF; CDR3nt: TGCAGCGTCACTCAGGGGGCGTCGGACATTCAGTACTTC
v_gene: TRBV2; abundance: .; j_gene: TRBJ2-1; d_gene: .; CDR3aa: CASRTVTYNEQFF; CDR3nt: TGTGCCAGCAGGACAGTGACCTACAATGAGCAGTTCTTC
v_gene: TRBV29-1; abundance: few; j_gene: TRBJ2-7; d_gene: .; CDR3aa: CSVGVRGHSYEQYF; CDR3nt: TGCAGCGTTGGAGTCCGGGGTCACTCCTACGAGCAGTACTTC
v_gene: TRBV20-1; abundance: few; j_gene: TRBJ2-3; d_gene: .; CDR3aa: CSAQTRTDTQYF; CDR3nt: TGCAGTGCTCAAACTCGCACAGATACGCAGTATTTT
v_gene: TRBV24-1; abundance: .; j_gene: TRBJ2-3; d_gene: TRBD1; CDR3aa: CATSDPGQAGDTQYF; CDR3nt: TGTGCCACCAGTGACCCGGGACAGGCGGGAGATACGCAGTATTTT
v_gene: TRBV5-5; abundance: .; j_gene: TRBJ2-7; d_gene: .; CDR3aa: CASSFYGYEQYF; CDR3nt: TGTGCCAGCAGCTTTTACGGCTACGAGCAGTACTTC
v_gene: TRBV6-2/TRBV6-3; abundance: many; j_gene: TRBJ2-7; d_gene: .; CDR3aa: CAVWTQGSYEQYF; CDR3nt: TGTGCCGTCTGGACCCAGGGGTCCTACGAGCAGTACTTC
v_gene: TRBV5-6; abundance: few; j_gene: TRBJ2-7; d_gene: .; CDR3aa: CASSLSVIGDGVYEQYF; CDR3nt: TGTGCCAGCAGCTTGTCGGTTATTGGGGACGGTGTCTACGAGCAGTACTTC
v_gene: TRBV20-1; abundance: .; j_gene: TRBJ2-5; d_gene: TRBD2; CDR3aa: CSAGAVGGETQYF; CDR3nt: TGCAGTGCCGGGGCGGTCGGGGGGGAGACCCAGTACTTC
v_gene: TRBV6-5; abundance: .; j_gene: TRBJ2-3; d_gene: .; CDR3aa: CVSSYSRSTDTQYF; CDR3nt: TGTGTCAGCAGTTATAGTAGGAGCACAGATACGCAGTATTTT
v_gene: TRBV7-2; abundance: .; j_gene: TRBJ2-1; d_gene: .; CDR3aa: CASSLQRLGEQFF; CDR3nt: TGTGCCAGCAGCCTACAAAGATTAGGTGAGCAGTTCTTC
v_gene: TRBV20-1; abundance: few; j_gene: TRBJ2-1; d_gene: TRBD2; CDR3aa: CSASPRRGSGRDEQFF; CDR3nt: TGCAGTGCTAGCCCCCGCCGGGGTAGCGGGAGAGATGAGCAGTTCTTC
v_gene: TRBV11-2; abundance: .; j_gene: TRBJ1-3; d_gene: .; CDR3aa: CASSFVTGGAGNTIYF; CDR3nt: TGTGCCAGCAGCTTTGTAACTGGGGGGGCCGGAAACACCATATATTTT
v_gene: TRBV12-3/TRBV12-4; abundance: many; j_gene: TRBJ2-1; d_gene: TRBD1; CDR3aa: CASSLARQGGEQFF; CDR3nt: TGTGCCAGCAGTTTAGCCAGACAGGGTGGTGAGCAGTTCTTC
v_gene: TRBV5-6; abundance: .; j_gene: TRBJ2-3; d_gene: .; CDR3aa: CASSSGFRTDTQYF; CDR3nt: TGTGCCAGCAGCTCCGGATTTCGCACAGATACGCAGTATTTT
v_gene: TRBV12-3/TRBV12-4; abundance: few; j_gene: TRBJ2-3; d_gene: TRBD2; CDR3aa: CASSFGLAGGDTQYF; CDR3nt: TGTGCCAGCAGTTTCGGACTAGCGGGTGGGGATACGCAGTATTTT
v_gene: TRBV20-1; abundance: few; j_gene: TRBJ2-7; d_gene: .; CDR3aa: CSATRGEPSEQYF; CDR3nt: TGCAGTGCTACGAGGGGGGAGCCATCCGAGCAGTACTTC
v_gene: TRBV12-3/TRBV12-4; abundance: few; j_gene: TRBJ1-2; d_gene: .; CDR3aa: CASSHDRPLREDGYTF; CDR3nt: TGTGCCAGCAGCCATGACAGGCCCCTCCGGGAGGATGGCTACACCTTC
v_gene: TRBV27; abundance: .; j_gene: TRBJ1-4; d_gene: .; CDR3aa: CASRRQVNEKLFF; CDR3nt: TGTGCCAGCAGAAGACAGGTCAATGAAAAACTGTTTTTT
v_gene: TRBV5-1; abundance: .; j_gene: TRBJ2-2; d_gene: TRBD1; CDR3aa: CASSFRDRGWNGELFF; CDR3nt: TGCGCCAGCAGCTTCCGGGACAGGGGGTGGAACGGGGAGCTGTTTTTT